This T cell receptor (beta chain) stems from a study of CD8 T cells in Susac syndrome. RNA in amounts of roughly 0.5 to 1 ug was reverse transcribed with random hexamers. With immunoSEQ multiplex PCR, TCR beta CDR3 was amplified across 54 Vbeta and 13 Jbeta. TCRdb passed the immunoSEQ multiplex PCR reads through MiXCR, listing each CDR3 protein once. The sample holds fewer than 85,000 distinct CDR3 sequences, roughly 94% seen once. Bulk CD8+ and CD4+ cells came from magnetic negative isolation; CD8+ TEMRA by FACS. The source is a human donor with Susac syndrome. Sequenced input: CD8+ T cells from PBMCs.

CDR3 region: CASGTKSTDTQYF. The CDR3 nucleotides are TGTGCCAGTGGGACTAAATCCACAGATACGCAGTATTTT. The chain employs TRBV7-3 and TRBJ2-3; 7 nucleotides line up with TRBD2. This CDR3 contains 13 residues. CDR1 is SGHTA, CDR2 FQGTGA, per germline. Losses at the gene ends were 9 bases for V and 2 bases for J; bases not matched to a gene: 5. The entire variable domain, with the rest obtained from reference TRBV7-3 and TRBJ2-3, is as follows: GAGVSQTPSNKVTEKGKYVELRCDPISGHTALYWYRQSLGQGPEFLIYFQGTGAADDSGLPNDRFFAVRPEGSVSTLKIQRTERGDSAVYLCASGTKSTDTQYFGPGTRLTVL.